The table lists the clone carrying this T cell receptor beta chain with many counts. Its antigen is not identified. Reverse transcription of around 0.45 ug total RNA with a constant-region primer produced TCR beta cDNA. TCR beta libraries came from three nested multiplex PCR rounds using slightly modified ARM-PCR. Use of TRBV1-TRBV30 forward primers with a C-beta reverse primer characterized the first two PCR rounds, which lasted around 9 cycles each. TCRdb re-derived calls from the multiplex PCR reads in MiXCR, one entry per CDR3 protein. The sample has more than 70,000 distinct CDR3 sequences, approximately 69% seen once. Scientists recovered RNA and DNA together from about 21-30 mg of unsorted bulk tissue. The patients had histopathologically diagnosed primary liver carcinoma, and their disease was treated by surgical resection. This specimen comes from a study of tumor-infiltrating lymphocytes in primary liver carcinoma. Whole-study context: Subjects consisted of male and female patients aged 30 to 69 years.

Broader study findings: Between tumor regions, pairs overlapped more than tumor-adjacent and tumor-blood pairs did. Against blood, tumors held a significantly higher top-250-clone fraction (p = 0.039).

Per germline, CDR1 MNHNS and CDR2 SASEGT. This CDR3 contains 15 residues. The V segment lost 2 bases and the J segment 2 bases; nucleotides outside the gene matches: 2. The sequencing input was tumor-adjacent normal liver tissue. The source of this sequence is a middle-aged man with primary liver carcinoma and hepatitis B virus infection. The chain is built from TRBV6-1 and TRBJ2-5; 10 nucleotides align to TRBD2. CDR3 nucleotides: TGTGCCAGCAGTGAACTAGCGGGAGCTCAAGAGACCCAGTACTTC. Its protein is CASSELAGAQETQYF.